Sequencing of this T cell receptor (beta chain) was carried out in a study of early T cells in non-severe SARS-CoV-2 infection. Study-wide background: Chains stayed unpaired after sequencing of bulk RNA from unsorted whole blood. Study-wide results and limits: In VDJdb matching, anti-spike CD8 responses were favored while private and CD4 specificities went missing.

This clonotype has at least ten counts. The antigen is not known. Germline CDR1 and CDR2: ENHRY and SYGVKD. Trimming pared 4 bases from V and 10 bases from J, leaving 20 bases between. The CDR3 extends over 16 amino acids. TCRdb re-derived calls from the 5' RACE reads in MiXCR, one entry per CDR3 protein. Of 25,000 to 35,000 distinct CDR3 sequences in the sample, about 5.7% are singletons; the top ten hold 5.8%. The sequenced sample consisted of whole blood. The V call is TRBV10-3, the J call TRBJ1-6; D uncertain. This sequence was found in an adult who was a healthcare worker with PCR-confirmed SARS-CoV-2 infection or an uninfected control (not recorded which). CDR3 DNA sequence: TGTGCCATCAGTGTGTCGACTCTACGCCTTTCGTCACCCCTCCACTTT. It codes for CAISVSTLRLSSPLHF.